This note documents a single T cell receptor beta chain sequence. Its antigen is as yet unknown. Germline V gene data show CDR1 as MNHEY and CDR2 as SMNVEV (reference sequence). This CDR3 region has 13 residues. The V and J ends lost 4 bases and 4 bases respectively, with 10 bases between them. TCR beta libraries were prepared from cDNA with unique molecular identifiers. MiXCR, run by TCRdb on the PCR reads, gives a single entry per CDR3 protein. Of roughly 800,000 distinct CDR3 sequences in the sample, approximately 57% were seen once. This record comes from a study of post-analysis software for immune sequencing data. Study-level findings and limits: TRBV segments more frequent in patients than in controls numbered roughly 5 and included TRBV5-6, TRBV5-1 and TRBV20-1. Samples from one preparation batch, clustered by F measure, grouped strongly together. Multiple sclerosis patients showed significantly lower normalized Chao1 diversity than controls did.

The sequencing sample was made of blood. This TCR derives from a girl aged 10-17 years with multiple sclerosis. The chain couples TRBV27 to TRBJ1-2; D is perhaps TRBD1 (5 bases). This CDR3 reads CASSWGAFYGYTF. In DNA, the CDR3 is TGTGCCAGCAGTTGGGGCGCCTTCTATGGCTACACCTTC.